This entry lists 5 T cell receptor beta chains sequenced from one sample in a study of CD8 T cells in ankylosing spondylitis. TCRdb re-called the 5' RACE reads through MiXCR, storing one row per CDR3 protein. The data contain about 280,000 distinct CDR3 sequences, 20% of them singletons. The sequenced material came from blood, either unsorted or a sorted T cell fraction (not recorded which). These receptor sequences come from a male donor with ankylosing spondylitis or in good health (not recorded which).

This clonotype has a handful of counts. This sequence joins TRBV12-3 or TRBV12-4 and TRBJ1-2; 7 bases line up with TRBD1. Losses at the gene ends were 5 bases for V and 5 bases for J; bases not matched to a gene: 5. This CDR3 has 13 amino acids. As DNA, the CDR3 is TGTGCCAGCAGTATCGGGACAGAGTATGGCTACACCTTC. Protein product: CASSIGTEYGYTF.

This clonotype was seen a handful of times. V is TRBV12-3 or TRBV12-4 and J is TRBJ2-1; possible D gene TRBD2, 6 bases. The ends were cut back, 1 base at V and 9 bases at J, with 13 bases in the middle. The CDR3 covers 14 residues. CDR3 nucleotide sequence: TGTGCCAGCAGTTTAGTGGTAAGGAGGGTTGAGCAGTTCTTC. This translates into CASSLVVRRVEQFF.

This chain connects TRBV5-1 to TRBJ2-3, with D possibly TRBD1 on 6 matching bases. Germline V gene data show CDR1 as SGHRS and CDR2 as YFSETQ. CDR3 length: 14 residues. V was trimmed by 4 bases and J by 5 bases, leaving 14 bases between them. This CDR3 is CASSGTGSVDTQYF. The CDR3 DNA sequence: TGCGCCAGCAGCGGCACAGGGTCCGTAGATACGCAGTATTTT.

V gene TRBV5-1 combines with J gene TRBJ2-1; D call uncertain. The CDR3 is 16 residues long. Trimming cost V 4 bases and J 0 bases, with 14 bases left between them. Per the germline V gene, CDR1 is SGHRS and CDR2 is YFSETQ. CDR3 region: CASSAPDASSYNEQFF. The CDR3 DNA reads TGCGCCAGCAGCGCCCCGGACGCCAGCTCCTACAATGAGCAGTTCTTC.

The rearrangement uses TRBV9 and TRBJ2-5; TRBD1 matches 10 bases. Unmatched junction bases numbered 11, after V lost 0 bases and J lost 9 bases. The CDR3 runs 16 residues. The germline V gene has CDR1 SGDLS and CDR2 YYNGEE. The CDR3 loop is CASSVEGQGPPWAQYF. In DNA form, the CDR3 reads TGTGCCAGCAGCGTAGAGGGACAGGGGCCGCCGTGGGCCCAGTACTTC.